This T cell receptor beta chain appears in the sequencing data of a study of T cell repertoires in cytomegalovirus infection. Study results and caveats: People with CMV and the relevant HLA were identified by cumulative public TCR beta family frequency.

MiXCR was run by TCRdb on the reads, yielding one entry per CDR3 protein. The sample consists of roughly 630,000 distinct CDR3 sequences, about 24% of them appearing once. In the case of this clonotype: Its specificity is not known.

Sequenced sample: CD8+ T cells from PBMCs. The TCR was taken from a human donor in good health (CMV status not recorded). Some clones in this sample may be carry-over from other donors' samples.

In nucleotides, the CDR3 is TGCAGTGCTTTACGGACAGGGACCGTCTCCTACGAGCAGTACTTC. This encodes CSALRTGTVSYEQYF. The V and J genes are TRBV20-1 and TRBJ2-7; 8 bases are shared with TRBD1. The germline V gene encodes CDR1 DFQATT and CDR2 SNEGSKA (reference sequence). J lost 0 bases, V lost 5 bases, and 9 bases had no gene match. The CDR3 loop spans 15 amino acids.